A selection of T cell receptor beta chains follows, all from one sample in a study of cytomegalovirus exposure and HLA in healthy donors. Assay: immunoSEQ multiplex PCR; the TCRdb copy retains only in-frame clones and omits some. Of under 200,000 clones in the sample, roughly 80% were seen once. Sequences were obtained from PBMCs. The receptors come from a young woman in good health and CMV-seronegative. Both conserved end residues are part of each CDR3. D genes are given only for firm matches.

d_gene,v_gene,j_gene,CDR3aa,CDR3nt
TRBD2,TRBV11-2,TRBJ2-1,CASSLGLAHYNEQFF,TGTGCCAGCAGCCTGGGACTAGCGCACTACAATGAGCAGTTCTTC
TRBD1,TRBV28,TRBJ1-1,CASSTTGVTEAFF,TGTGCCAGCAGTACGACAGGGGTGACTGAAGCTTTCTTT
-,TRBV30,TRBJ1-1,CAWSLQVNTEAFF,TGTGCCTGGAGTCTACAGGTGAACACTGAAGCTTTCTTT
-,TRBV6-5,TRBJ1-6,CASSYGQASRSPLHF,TGTGCCAGCAGTTACGGTCAGGCGAGCAGGTCACCCCTCCACTTT
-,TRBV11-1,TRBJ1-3,CASSAYPDSAGNTIYF,TGTGCCAGCAGCGCATACCCGGACTCAGCAGGAAACACCATATATTTT
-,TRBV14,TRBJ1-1,CASSPQFGGSTEAFF,TGTGCCAGCAGCCCACAGTTCGGGGGTAGCACTGAAGCTTTCTTT
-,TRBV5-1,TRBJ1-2,CASSGGNYGYTF,TGCGCCAGCAGCGGAGGGAACTATGGCTACACCTTC
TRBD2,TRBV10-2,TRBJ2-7,CASSPEGLAAYEQYF,TGCGCCAGCAGCCCAGAGGGACTAGCGGCCTACGAGCAGTACTTC
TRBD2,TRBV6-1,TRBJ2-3,CASSTSASTDTQYF,TGTGCCAGCAGTACTAGCGCCAGCACAGATACGCAGTATTTT
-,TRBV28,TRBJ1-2,CATTRGPGYGYTF,TGTGCCACCACCAGGGGTCCGGGCTATGGCTACACCTTC
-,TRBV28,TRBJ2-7,CASRNYGSGAYEQYF,TGTGCCAGCAGGAATTACGGCTCCGGAGCCTACGAGCAGTACTTC
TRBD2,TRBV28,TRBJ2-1,CASRPLAGVFNEQFF,TGTGCCAGCAGACCACTAGCGGGAGTGTTCAATGAGCAGTTCTTC
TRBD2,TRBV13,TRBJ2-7,CASSLGTSPGLAGGHEQYF,TGTGCCAGCAGCTTAGGTACTAGTCCGGGACTAGCGGGAGGGCACGAGCAGTACTTC
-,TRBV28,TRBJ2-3,CASIPNSGTDTQYF,TGTGCCAGCATACCCAACTCCGGCACAGATACGCAGTATTTT
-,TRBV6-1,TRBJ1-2,CASSDPPGSFGYGYTF,TGTGCCAGCAGTGACCCCCCGGGGAGTTTTGGGTATGGCTACACCTTC
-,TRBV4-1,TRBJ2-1,CASSQAPSNEQFF,TGCGCCAGCAGCCAAGCCCCCTCCAATGAGCAGTTCTTC